One and the same sample provided the 17 T cell receptor beta chains below, sequenced in a study of T cells in Graves' hyperthyroidism and ophthalmopathy. Amplified TCR beta CDR3 regions came from RNA transcripts. TCR CDR3 underwent first-round RT-PCR with the HTBI primer set. TCRdb recomputed calls from the multiplex PCR reads with MiXCR, one row per CDR3 protein. The sample includes about 200,000 distinct CDR3 sequences, approximately 20% of them seen just once. Material: blood. Receptor source: a man aged 35-49 years with Graves' hyperthyroidism.

This clonotype has more than one count but fewer than ten. This chain connects TRBV28 to TRBJ2-2, with 7 bases identical to TRBD1. The length of the CDR3 is 15 residues. V was clipped by 6 bases and J by 4 bases; unmatched bases: 8. The V gene's germline CDR1 is MDHEN and CDR2 SYDVKM. CDR3 DNA sequence: TGTGCCAGCAGCCCAGGAAGGGGGCCCACCGGGGAGCTGTTTTTT. It yields the protein CASSPGRGPTGELFF. Combining the CDR3 with reference TRBV28 and TRBJ2-2 gives the whole variable domain DVKVTQSSRYLVKRTGEKVFLECVQDMDHENMFWYRQDPGLGLRLIYFSYDVKMKEKGDIPEGYSVSREKKERFSLILESASTNQTSMYLCASSPGRGPTGELFFGEGSRLTVL.

In its sample, this clonotype was seen many times. V usage is TRBV2 and J usage is TRBJ2-1; weak D call: TRBD2 (5 bases). V shed 7 bases and J shed 14 bases, with 15 bases lying between them. Germline V gene sequence: CDR1 SNHLY, CDR2 FYNNEI. This CDR3 is built from 11 residues. The CDR3 nucleotides read TGTGCCAGCAAAACGGTACAGCGGAAGTTCTTC. Amino acid sequence: CASKTVQRKFF.

In this sample, this clonotype turned up a few times. The genes are TRBV19 and TRBJ2-1; TRBD2 might be the D (5 bases). Looked up from germline, CDR1 is LNHDA and CDR2 is SQIVND (reference sequence). The ends were cut back, 5 bases at V and 3 bases at J, with 8 bases in the middle. This CDR3 spans 13 amino acids. The CDR3 nucleotides are TGTGCCAGTAGTTCCCGGGACTACAATGAGCAGTTCTTC. This translates into CASSSRDYNEQFF. The whole variable domain, filled in from reference TRBV19 and TRBJ2-1, reads DGGITQSPKYLFRKEGQNVTLSCEQNLNHDAMYWYRQDPGQGLRLIYYSQIVNDFQKGDIAEGYSVSREKKESFPLTVTSAQKNPTAFYLCASSSRDYNEQFFGPGTRLTVL.

V and J are TRBV7-2 and TRBJ2-3, with 7 bases identical to TRBD2. V shed 1 base, J shed 5 bases, and the junction held 9 bases outside the gene matches. This CDR3 comprises 16 residues. CDR1 and CDR2 from the germline V gene are SGHTA and FQGNSA. CDR3 region: CASSLVLGGGIDTQYF. The CDR3, as DNA: TGTGCCAGCAGCTTAGTTTTGGGCGGGGGTATAGATACGCAGTATTTT.

This clonotype was detected many times. The chain joins TRBV6-5 to TRBJ1-6; possible D gene TRBD1, 5 bases. Germline loops: CDR1 MNHEY, CDR2 SVGAGI. The CDR3 totals 18 residues. The V end was cut by 0 bases, the J end by 7 bases, with 19 bases between. The CDR3, as DNA: TGTGCCAGCAGTTACTCGACGGTCAGGGAGAGGAACAATTCACCCCTCCACTTT. It specifies CASSYSTVRERNNSPLHF.

The chain uses TRBV19 and TRBJ1-4; D is ambiguous. This CDR3 is 14 amino acids long. Trimming shortened V by 0 bases and J by 8 bases, and 10 bases separated the two germline ends. CDR1 is LNHDA, CDR2 SQIVND, per germline (reference sequence). The CDR3 loop is CASSIDPASEKLFF. CDR3 in DNA: TGTGCCAGTAGTATAGACCCCGCGTCGGAAAAACTGTTTTTT.

There are many counts of this clonotype. The chain recombines TRBV19 with TRBJ2-7, with unresolved D. The CDR3 loop spans 15 amino acids. V lost 0 bases, J lost 1 base, and 10 bases lay in between. CDR1 LNHDA and CDR2 SQIVND come from the germline V gene (reference sequence). The CDR3 loop is CASSIDGVSSYEQYF. The CDR3 DNA follows: TGTGCCAGTAGTATAGATGGGGTCAGTTCCTACGAGCAGTACTTC.

This sequence joins TRBV27 and TRBJ1-2; D is ambiguous. This CDR3 comprises 13 residues. V was pared by 3 bases and J by 4 bases, with 9 bases between. Germline V gene sequence: CDR1 MNHEY, CDR2 SMNVEV (reference sequence). The CDR3, as DNA: TGTGCCAGCAGTTTTACCCCAACCTATGGCTACACCTTC. The encoded protein is CASSFTPTYGYTF.

This clonotype was recorded many times. This chain's CDR3 is CASSENWGVGNYEQYF. The CDR3 region has the DNA TGTGCCAGCAGTGAAAATTGGGGCGTTGGGAACTACGAGCAGTACTTC. The rearrangement uses TRBV6-1 and TRBJ2-7; D is possibly TRBD1 (5 bases). Trimming shortened V by 2 bases and J by 3 bases, and 17 bases separated the two germline ends. The CDR3 is 16 amino acids. Germline V gives CDR1 MNHNS, CDR2 SASEGT.

The chain joins TRBV7-2 to TRBJ1-4; a weak D match, TRBD1 (5 bases). V lost 5 bases, J lost 3 bases, and 16 bases lay in between. The V gene's germline CDR1 is SGHTA and CDR2 FQGNSA. The CDR3 length is 16 residues. The CDR3: CASSTSSGIPNEKLFF. In nucleotides, the CDR3 is TGTGCCAGCAGCACCAGCTCAGGGATTCCTAATGAAAAACTGTTTTTT.

The chain uses TRBV7-2 and TRBJ2-7, with 7 bases fitting TRBD1. Germline trimming cut 7 bases from V and 7 bases from J; bases unmatched to any gene: 10. CDR3 size: 13 residues. In germline, CDR1 is SGHTA, CDR2 FQGNSA. CDR3 nucleotides: TGTGCCAGCAAAAAACCAGGGGGTGGTGAGCAGTACTTC. It encodes CASKKPGGGEQYF.

This clonotype came up a few times. The chain couples TRBV9 to TRBJ2-5; D not resolved. The CDR3 spans 13 residues. The germline gives CDR1 SGDLS, CDR2 YYNGEE. The V end lost 4 bases, the J end lost 4 bases, and 11 bases lay between the germline ends. CDR3 DNA: TGTGCCAGCAGCCCCGTGTTTGGAGAGACCCAGTACTTC. Residues: CASSPVFGETQYF.

This chain connects TRBV6-1 to TRBJ2-2; D gene uncertain. The V gene lost 7 bases and the J gene lost 1 base, with 10 bases spanning the gap. Germline V gene sequence: CDR1 MNHNS, CDR2 SASEGT. CDR3 length equals 14 residues. The CDR3 spells CASNKGLNTGELFF. CDR3 DNA sequence: TGTGCCAGCAATAAGGGCTTGAACACCGGGGAGCTGTTTTTT.

This sequence joins TRBV6-2 or TRBV6-3 and TRBJ1-2; the D gene is possibly TRBD1 (6 bases). Trimming cost V 2 bases and J 3 bases, with 22 bases left between them. Germline V gives CDR1 MNHEY, CDR2 SVGEGT. The CDR3 has 18 residues. The CDR3 reads CASSYVPPTGTNYYGYTF. Written as DNA, the CDR3 is TGTGCCAGCAGTTACGTGCCACCCACCGGGACAAACTACTATGGCTACACCTTC.

V gene TRBV10-3 combines with J gene TRBJ2-5; 10 bases map to TRBD1. V lost 8 bases to trimming and J lost 2 bases; unmatched junction nucleotides: 5. Germline V gene lookup returns CDR1 ENHRY and CDR2 SYGVKD. This CDR3 region has 14 residues. For the CDR3, the DNA is TGTGCCATCGCGGGACAGGGGAAACAAGAGACCCAGTACTTC. This sequence encodes CAIAGQGKQETQYF.

The sample holds a few counts of this clonotype. The J gene is TRBJ2-7, the V gene TRBV5-6, with D maybe TRBD2 (5 bases). This CDR3 spans 15 amino acids. The germline V and J ends were trimmed by 4 bases and 2 bases, with 16 bases remaining between them. Germline V lookup: CDR1 SGHDT, CDR2 YYEEEE. In nucleotides, the CDR3 is TGTGCCAGCAGCCTTCGAGGACTTTTTACCTACGAGCAGTACTTC. This translates into CASSLRGLFTYEQYF. The variable domain in full, with the rest retrieved from reference TRBV5-6 and TRBJ2-7, is DAGVTQSPTHLIKTRGQQVTLRCSPKSGHDTVSWYQQALGQGPQFIFQYYEEEERQRGNFPDRFSGHQFPNYSSELNVNALLLGDSALYLCASSLRGLFTYEQYFGPGTRLTVT.

The chain uses TRBV18 and TRBJ1-3; the D gene is possibly TRBD1 (6 bases). V was cut by 3 bases and J by 0 bases, with 12 bases left in between. This CDR3 is 16 amino acids long. Per the germline V gene, CDR1 is KGHSH and CDR2 is LQKENI. CDR3 loop: CASSPGQLRSGNTIYF. The CDR3 nucleotides are TGTGCCAGCTCACCCGGACAGCTACGCTCTGGAAACACCATATATTTT.